The 30 T cell receptor beta chains below were found in one sample sequenced in a study of type 1 regulatory T cells. No antigen is known for these receptors. MiXCR, applied by TCRdb to the reads, yields one record per CDR3 protein. The data hold about 42,000 distinct CDR3 sequences, with over 9% observed a single time. The sample was cultured non-Tr1 T cells, either the whole culture or a sorted T cell fraction (not recorded which). The source is a human donor in good health.

This clonotype came up a few times. The chain joins TRBV7-9 to TRBJ2-1, with TRBD2 matching 8 bases. Per the germline V gene, CDR1 is SEHNR and CDR2 is FQNEAQ (reference sequence). The ends lost 4 bases at V and 3 bases at J; junction bases unmatched: 8. This CDR3 has 16 residues. CDR3 coding DNA: TGTGCCAGCAGCTCGACGCCCGGGACTAGCTACAATGAGCAGTTCTTC. It translates to CASSSTPGTSYNEQFF. Drawing the rest from reference TRBV7-9 and TRBJ2-1, the complete variable domain is DTGVSQNPRHKITKRGQNVTFRCDPISEHNRLYWYRQTLGQGPEFLTYFQNEAQLEKSRLLSDRFSAERPKGSFSTLEIQRTEQGDSAMYLCASSSTPGTSYNEQFFGPGTRLTVL.

V gene TRBV7-2 combines with J gene TRBJ1-2; 7 bases align to TRBD1. The CDR3 consists of 14 residues. Looked up from germline, CDR1 is SGHTA and CDR2 is FQGNSA. The V segment lost 5 bases and the J segment 8 bases; nucleotides outside the gene matches: 11. Written as DNA, the CDR3 is TGTGCCAGCAGCACTGGGACAGCCCGCCTGGGCTACACCTTC. Protein product: CASSTGTARLGYTF. Together with reference TRBV7-2 and TRBJ1-2, the CDR3 gives the full variable domain: GAGVSQSPSNKVTEKGKDVELRCDPISGHTALYWYRQSLGQGLEFLIYFQGNSAPDKSGLPSDRFSAERTGGSVSTLTIQRTQQEDSAVYLCASSTGTARLGYTFGSGTRLTVV.

This clonotype was recorded at least ten times. The chain employs TRBV28 and TRBJ2-1; 7 bases match TRBD2. V trimming: 5 bases; J trimming: 4 bases; junction bases outside the gene matches: 11. Germline V lookup: CDR1 MDHEN, CDR2 SYDVKM. The CDR3 contains 16 residues. CDR3 nucleotide sequence: TGTGCCAGCAGTGCAGGGTTCCTAGCGGCGTACAATGAGCAGTTCTTC. Its protein product is CASSAGFLAAYNEQFF. Combining the CDR3 with reference TRBV28 and TRBJ2-1 gives the whole variable domain DVKVTQSSRYLVKRTGEKVFLECVQDMDHENMFWYRQDPGLGLRLIYFSYDVKMKEKGDIPEGYSVSREKKERFSLILESASTNQTSMYLCASSAGFLAAYNEQFFGPGTRLTVL.

This clonotype appeared many times. Here the CDR3 DNA reads TGCGCCAGCAGCTTGGATCTGGCTAGCGGGAGGCGTGAGCAGTTCTTC. Protein product: CASSLDLASGRREQFF. The V and J genes are TRBV5-1 and TRBJ2-1, with 11 bases that match TRBD2. This CDR3 is 16 amino acids long. The germline V gene has CDR1 SGHRS and CDR2 YFSETQ. Unmatched junction bases numbered 8, after V lost 0 bases and J lost 9 bases.

The chain recombines TRBV12-3 or TRBV12-4 with TRBJ1-1; tentatively, D is TRBD1 (5 bases). The CDR3 consists of 13 residues. V was pared by 3 bases and J by 8 bases, with 13 bases between. The CDR3 region is CASSFSQGWEAFF. CDR3 DNA sequence: TGTGCCAGCAGTTTTTCCCAGGGATGGGAAGCTTTCTTT.

This clonotype occurred a few times. This chain links TRBV7-2 with TRBJ2-7, with TRBD1 identical over 7 bases. Germline CDR1 reads SGHTA; CDR2 reads FQGNSA. V lost 1 base to trimming and J lost 0 bases; unmatched junction nucleotides: 3. The CDR3 consists of 15 residues. The CDR3 DNA reads as TGTGCCAGCAGCTTAGGGACAGGATTCTCCTACGAGCAGTACTTC. Translated, it gives CASSLGTGFSYEQYF.

Points on this clonotype: One end of the junction varies from germline; a read error may be responsible. The CDR3 sequence is CAWSVFGARNTEASF. CDR3 in DNA: TGTGCCTGGAGTGTATTCGGGGCTCGGAACACTGAAGCTTCCTTT. The gene calls are TRBV30 and TRBJ1-1, with D perhaps TRBD1 (5 bases). Germline V CDR1 and CDR2: GTSNPN, SVGIG (reference sequence). The CDR3 runs to 15 residues.

This clonotype was counted a few times. The genes are TRBV5-6 and TRBJ2-5, with D uncertain. The CDR3 runs 11 residues. V was cut by 1 base and J by 5 bases, with 3 bases left in between. The germline V gene encodes CDR1 SGHDT and CDR2 YYEEEE. For the CDR3, the DNA is TGTGCCAGCAGCTTGATGGAGACCCAGTACTTC. Its protein product is CASSLMETQYF.

The chain uses TRBV5-1 and TRBJ2-2; possible D gene TRBD1, 5 bases. The germline V and J ends were trimmed by 1 base and 5 bases, with 6 bases remaining between them. The germline V gene encodes CDR1 SGHRS and CDR2 YFSETQ. CDR3 size: 13 residues. CDR3 sequence: CASSLKGTGELFF. CDR3 DNA sequence: TGCGCCAGCAGCTTGAAGGGGACCGGGGAGCTGTTTTTT.

Many counts were recorded for this clonotype. This sequence joins TRBV21-1 and TRBJ2-3. TRBV21-1 is marked as a pseudogene. The length of the CDR3 is 15 residues. CDR3 amino acids: CASNPRNTSTDTQYF. CDR3 in DNA: TGTGCCAGCAACCCCAGGAACACTAGCACAGATACGCAGTATTTT.

This clonotype was seen more than once but under ten times. This rearrangement joins TRBV5-4 to TRBJ1-2; D possibly corresponds to TRBD1 (5 bases). Germline CDR1 reads SGHNT; CDR2 reads YYREEE (reference sequence). The CDR3 loop spans 14 amino acids. V shed 4 bases and J shed 4 bases, with 14 bases lying between them. The chain's CDR3 is CASSRGGSSYGYTF. In DNA, the CDR3 is TGTGCCAGCAGCCGGGGGGGGTCGAGCTATGGCTACACCTTC.

This clonotype was detected many times. V gene TRBV9 combines with J gene TRBJ2-7, with D possibly TRBD2 on 5 matching bases. The germline V and J ends were trimmed by 9 bases and 3 bases, with 25 bases remaining between them. CDR1 SGDLS and CDR2 YYNGEE come from the germline V gene. There are 16 residues in the CDR3. CDR3 sequence: CAILPPRASKSYEQYF. CDR3 nucleotides: TGTGCCATCCTTCCCCCTCGGGCTAGCAAGAGCTACGAGCAGTACTTC. The whole variable domain, filled in from reference TRBV9 and TRBJ2-7, reads DSGVTQTPKHLITATGQRVTLRCSPRSGDLSVYWYQQSLDQGLQFLIQYYNGEERAKGNILERFSAQQFPDLHSELNLSSLELGDSALYFCAILPPRASKSYEQYFGPGTRLTVT.

This clonotype was seen a handful of times. The chain recombines TRBV29-1 with TRBJ2-2, with D perhaps matching TRBD1 (5 bases). The germline V gene encodes CDR1 SQVTM and CDR2 ANQGSEA. V was cut by 5 bases and J by 6 bases, with 16 bases left in between. The CDR3 is made up of 14 amino acids. CDR3 DNA sequence: TGCAGCGTTCGAAGGGGTTTGAGTGCCGGGGAGCTGTTTTTT. This sequence encodes CSVRRGLSAGELFF.

The V gene is TRBV12-3 or TRBV12-4, the J gene TRBJ1-5; 9 bases fit TRBD1. The V and J ends lost 10 bases and 14 bases, in that order; junction bases with no gene match: 12. The CDR3 length is 12 residues. CDR3 sequence (DNA): TGTGCCACCCGGGACAGGGAGTACAATGAGCATTTT. It is translated as CATRDREYNEHF.

The rearrangement links TRBV11-2 to TRBJ2-5, with D possibly matching TRBD1 (5 bases). The V gene's germline CDR1 is SGHAT and CDR2 FQNNGV. This CDR3 has 18 amino acids. Deletions cut 5 bases from V and 9 bases from J, with 31 bases between. The CDR3 loop reads CASSQGPSLWTPPVAQYF. DNA for the CDR3: TGTGCCAGCAGCCAGGGCCCCTCGTTATGGACACCACCGGTGGCCCAGTACTTC. The whole variable domain, filled in from reference TRBV11-2 and TRBJ2-5, reads EAGVAQSPRYKIIEKRQSVAFWCNPISGHATLYWYQQILGQGPKLLIQFQNNGVVDDSQLPKDRFSAERLKGVDSTLKIQPAKLEDSAVYLCASSQGPSLWTPPVAQYFGPGTRLLVL.

This clonotype has at least ten counts. V and J are TRBV5-1 and TRBJ2-3; D unresolved. Trimming pared 0 bases from V and 3 bases from J, leaving 8 bases between. Germline CDR1 and CDR2: SGHRS and YFSETQ. The CDR3 runs 14 residues. CDR3 protein: CASSLGRTTDTQYF. The DNA for the CDR3 is TGCGCCAGCAGCTTGGGTAGGACGACAGATACGCAGTATTTT. The full variable domain, with the rest looked up from reference TRBV5-1 and TRBJ2-3, is KAGVTQTPRYLIKTRGQQVTLSCSPISGHRSVSWYQQTPGQGLQFLFEYFSETQRNKGNFPGRFSGRQFSNSRSEMNVSTLELGDSALYLCASSLGRTTDTQYFGPGTRLTVL.

The J gene is TRBJ2-1, the V gene TRBV11-3, with no clear D. This CDR3 is built from 14 residues. Trimming left V 0 bases short and J 8 bases short, with 11 bases between. Looked up from germline, CDR1 is SGHNT and CDR2 is YENEEA. The CDR3 DNA is TGTGCCAGCAGCTTAGATAAAAGCTATCATGAGCAGTTCTTC. It yields the protein CASSLDKSYHEQFF.

This clonotype was detected ten times or more. An end of the junction differs from the germline gene, which may be a read error. The chain links TRBV19 to TRBJ1-5; D is undetermined. Germline V gene lookup returns CDR1 LNHDA and CDR2 SQIVND (reference sequence). CDR3 length: 14 amino acids. The CDR3 DNA reads TGTGCCAGTAAGGATGGAAGTATGAATCGGCCCCAGCATTTT. This translates into CASKDGSMNRPQHF.

This clonotype was counted between two and nine times. The V call is TRBV5-4, the J call TRBJ2-1, with D possibly TRBD2 on 6 matching bases. V was pared by 4 bases and J by 4 bases, with 15 bases between. CDR1 and CDR2 (germline): SGHNT, YYREEE (reference sequence). The CDR3 covers 15 residues. CDR3 bases: TGTGCCAGCAGCCATGGAGTAGCGGAGTACAATGAGCAGTTCTTC. Its translation is CASSHGVAEYNEQFF.

This clonotype has ten or more counts. The V gene is TRBV7-3, the J gene TRBJ2-1; the match to TRBD2 covers 12 bases. The length of the CDR3 is 16 residues. Trimming at V came to 5 bases and at J to 4 bases, leaving 6 bases not matched to a gene. Germline CDR1 is SGHTA and CDR2 is FQGTGA. CDR3 residues: CASSATSGSRYNEQFF. The CDR3 DNA reads TGTGCCAGCAGCGCGACTAGCGGGAGTAGGTACAATGAGCAGTTCTTC.

This chain joins TRBV4-2 and TRBJ1-6, with TRBD1 identical over 8 bases. V trimming: 2 bases; J trimming: 7 bases; junction bases outside the gene matches: 4. Germline CDR1 LGHNA, CDR2 YNFKEQ. The CDR3 is 15 residues long. The CDR3 region is CASSQPWTGNSPLHF. CDR3 DNA sequence: TGTGCCAGCAGCCAACCTTGGACAGGGAATTCACCCCTCCACTTT.

This chain links TRBV5-1 with TRBJ2-5; no clear D. CDR3 length: 13 amino acids. V lost 4 bases, J lost 4 bases, and 11 bases lay in between. Germline-derived CDR1 and CDR2 are SGHRS and YFSETQ. The CDR3 nucleotides are TGCGCCAGCAGCACTGGCCGGCGAGAGACCCAGTACTTC. Translation: CASSTGRRETQYF. Drawing the rest from reference TRBV5-1 and TRBJ2-5, the complete variable domain is KAGVTQTPRYLIKTRGQQVTLSCSPISGHRSVSWYQQTPGQGLQFLFEYFSETQRNKGNFPGRFSGRQFSNSRSEMNVSTLELGDSALYLCASSTGRRETQYFGPGTRLLVL.

This clonotype was detected only a few times. CDR3 loop: CASSRGQMNSYEQYF. In DNA, the CDR3 is TGTGCCAGCAGCCGGGGACAGATGAACTCCTACGAGCAGTACTTC. J is TRBJ2-7 and V is TRBV5-5, with 7 bases fitting TRBD1. Losses at the gene ends were 4 bases for V and 0 bases for J; bases not matched to a gene: 7. CDR1 is SGHKS, CDR2 YYEKEE, per germline (reference sequence). The CDR3 runs 15 residues.

V and J are TRBV27 and TRBJ2-5; D is perhaps TRBD1 or TRBD2 (6 bases each). The CDR3 contains 14 residues. V was trimmed by 6 bases and J by 5 bases, leaving 16 bases between them. CDR1 MNHEY and CDR2 SMNVEV come from the germline V gene (reference sequence). For the CDR3, the DNA is TGTGCCAGCAGGGAGGGGGGCATTTTGGAGACCCAGTACTTC. Its protein product is CASREGGILETQYF.

The rearrangement links TRBV28 to TRBJ2-5; D gene unclear. Germline lookup yields CDR1 MDHEN and CDR2 SYDVKM. CDR3 size: 14 residues. V was shortened by 4 bases and J by 4 bases, with 13 bases between the two germline ends. DNA of the CDR3: TGTGCCAGCAGTTCTGGACCGCCACGAGAGACCCAGTACTTC. It is translated as CASSSGPPRETQYF.

The chain's CDR3 is CAISAGQESYQETQYF. CDR3 in DNA: TGTGCCATCAGTGCGGGGCAGGAGAGCTATCAAGAGACCCAGTACTTC. The V call is TRBV10-3, the J call TRBJ2-5; D assignment may be TRBD1 or TRBD2 (5 bases each). The ends were cut back, 4 bases at V and 2 bases at J, with 17 bases in the middle. CDR1 is ENHRY and CDR2 is SYGVKD in the germline V gene. The CDR3 covers 16 residues.

This clonotype showed up many times. The genes are TRBV5-1 and TRBJ2-1; 10 bases match TRBD1. The CDR3 has 14 amino acids. V dropped 6 bases and J dropped 8; count of bases not matched to a gene: 8. Germline V gives CDR1 SGHRS, CDR2 YFSETQ. The CDR3 here is CASKGTGVVDEQFF. The CDR3 nucleotides are TGCGCCAGCAAAGGGACAGGGGTTGTGGATGAGCAGTTCTTC.

The J gene is TRBJ2-3, the V gene TRBV7-2, with D perhaps matching TRBD2 (5 bases). Germline lookup yields CDR1 SGHTA and CDR2 FQGNSA. Trimming took 5 bases from V and 0 from J, leaving 18 bases between them. The CDR3 extends over 17 amino acids. DNA of the CDR3: TGTGCCAGCAGCGCTGGGGATGACTATTTTAGCACAGATACGCAGTATTTT. The encoded protein is CASSAGDDYFSTDTQYF.

This clonotype was detected a few times. The rearrangement links TRBV5-1 to TRBJ1-1, with D hard to call. Germline V CDR1 and CDR2: SGHRS, YFSETQ. CDR3 size: 13 residues. The germline V and J ends were trimmed by 2 bases and 0 bases, with 5 bases remaining between them. In DNA form, the CDR3 reads TGCGCCAGCAGCTTCAACATGAACACTGAAGCTTTCTTT. It codes for CASSFNMNTEAFF. Drawing the rest from reference TRBV5-1 and TRBJ1-1, the complete variable domain is KAGVTQTPRYLIKTRGQQVTLSCSPISGHRSVSWYQQTPGQGLQFLFEYFSETQRNKGNFPGRFSGRQFSNSRSEMNVSTLELGDSALYLCASSFNMNTEAFFGQGTRLTVV.

This clonotype was seen at least ten times. The CDR3 coding sequence is TGTGCCAGCAGTCCCGGACAGGGAGGGAACACTGAAGCTTTCTTT. This translates into CASSPGQGGNTEAFF. The chain employs TRBV12-3 or TRBV12-4 and TRBJ1-1; 8 bases align to TRBD1. This CDR3 is 15 amino acids long. V lost 5 bases and J lost 1; bases outside the gene matches: 6.